This TCR beta chain emerged from a study of regulatory T cells in long-lasting Graves disease. Investigators prepared the TCR beta libraries by applying iRepertoire HTBI primers and Arm-PCR of CDR3 regions. TCRdb used MiXCR to reprocess the multiplex PCR reads, holding one entry per CDR3 protein. The table lists hundreds of thousands of distinct CDR3 sequences, 12% of them singletons, with approximately 9.6% in the top ten. Regarding time point: newly diagnosed GD, antithyroid drugs for less than 3 months. PBMCs provided the RNA from which the TCR library was made. With 6 bases clipped from V and 5 bases from J, the junction kept 11 bases outside the gene matches. Germline CDR1 reads DFQATT; CDR2 reads SNEGSKA (reference sequence). The CDR3 is 16 amino acids. There are a few counts of this clonotype. The same sample was also studied in work on T cells in Graves' hyperthyroidism and ophthalmopathy.

The chain is built from TRBV20-1 and TRBJ1-6; 9 bases are shared with TRBD1. Sequenced here: peripheral blood mononuclear cells (PBMCs), sampled at new diagnosis, from a patient treated with antithyroid drugs. This clonotype was obtained from a young woman with Graves disease. CDR3 DNA: TGCAGTGCGACTTACAGGGGGCGCGTAGATAATTCACCCCTCCACTTT. This codes for CSATYRGRVDNSPLHF.